The sequence of this T cell receptor (beta chain) was determined in a study of human T cells and chemical hapten exposure (dated by TCRdb to the early 2020s). Notes on the research overall: For sensitization, 2% DPC in acetone was applied to a roughly 2 cm by roughly 2 cm area of upper inner arm skin. Approximately 28 alopecia patients provided blood for TCR sequencing at one to four time points (pre-sensitization, 2, 6 and 24 weeks). Weekly therapeutic DPC doses were additionally applied to the scalp of patients throughout the roughly 23-week study period. Libraries were pooled for sequencing, and variation in per-sample TCR yields was attributed mainly to small differences in library volumes within the pool. The mostly female patient cohort included alopecia areata with under or over 50% scalp involvement, alopecia totalis and alopecia universalis. Patch testing was performed on the upper back with Finn chambers containing 0.01% DPC, and the patch tests were scored after 6 days according to International Contact Dermatitis Research Group standards. The study tracked peripheral blood TCR repertoire changes in vivo during primary and secondary sensitization to the hapten diphenylcyclopropenone (DPC) in alopecia patients. Blood samples were taken from patients before sensitization (week 0) and then at 2, 6 and about 24 weeks after DPC sensitization. Results and caveats for the whole study, not just this receptor: Compared with pre-sensitization or healthy control sets, expanded TCRs formed significantly more large CDR3 similarity clusters, which is consistent with antigen-driven responses. Because every patient had alopecia, a presumed autoimmune disease, the patients' immune response might differ from that of healthy individuals. DPC sensitization did not change how many TCRs were above 1 in 1000 frequency, and no evidence was found of alterations in global repertoire structure. After repeated subsampling, changes were observed in the strength of the expansion versus patch-test correlation and in the threshold at which the correlation became significant. Patch test score correlated positively with the number of PT1 expanded TCRs, reaching significance at thresholds 8, 16 and 32 but not at 4.

Only a few counts were recorded for this clonotype. Its antigen is still unknown. Per-nucleotide qualities are absent, and no much larger clonotype sits a single base away. According to the study, the label for this sample's time point signals: pre-sensitization, week 0. This specimen's treatment or condition label, interpreted: therapeutic diphenylcyclopropenone sensitization with weekly scalp DPC. At each patch-test visit, blood was drawn before the patch test was applied. Patients were considered eligible if aged 18 to 70, diagnosed with alopecia and deemed suitable for DPC therapy, and patients were excluded if pregnant. Total RNA was extracted from unfractionated whole blood collected in Tempus Blood RNA tubes. Receptor amplification or capture employed RACE. These reads were obtained on a NextSeq 500. Library preparation attached unique molecular identifiers to individual cDNA molecules for quantitative, reproducible TCR counting. From each blood RNA sample, both TCR alpha and TCR beta chains were sequenced. The study's processing was this. A median of roughly 99,000 TCRs per sample was observed, with a range of about 20,000 to 690,600. V, J and CDR3 annotation of the TCR reads was performed with the Decombinator software suite. To make PS versus PT1 abundance plots, every sample was subsampled to the same number of TCRs (28,000). TCRs were defined as expanded if absent before sensitization and observed at least eight times at the 2-week time point. TCRdb reprocessing: public reads trimmed at Q25 with fastp, clones called with MiXCR, in-frame beta chains kept. Every CDR3 protein is listed once, alongside the most common genes and DNA of its rows. The V and J calls come from TCRdb's annotation, not from the publication. The sample table records fewer than 350,000 distinct CDR3 sequences; almost 8% of these occur just once. Approximately 1.2% of the sample belongs to the ten largest clones.

V and J are trimmed by 7 bases and 3 bases, and the gene matches miss 3 bases of the junction. Taken from cysteine to phenylalanine, the CDR3 has 15 residues. Left in the record is the CDR3 DNA by itself, 45 bases read in frame from the first base. The germline V gene specifies KGHDR as CDR1 and SFDVKD as CDR2. The chain joins TRBV24-1 to TRBJ2-2; TRBD2 lines up with 11 middle nucleotides. The TCR comes from a man between 18 and 29 years old with alopecia areata. Some clones in this sample may be carry-over from other donors' samples. The sequences come from whole blood, collected in connection with sensitization to the hapten diphenylcyclopropenone (DPC). The CDR3 reads CATSSGLADTGELFF. The sequenced DNA is TGTGCCACCAGCTCGGGACTAGCGGACACCGGGGAGCTGTTTTTT.